This T cell receptor (beta chain) stems from a study of shared clonotypes between healthy human individuals (TCRdb year 2020). Background on the whole study: Three men and two women, aged 18 to 49 years, made up the cohort. To estimate repertoire size and how much clonotype sharing occurs between individuals, the study deeply sequenced the blood TCR repertoires of several healthy adults. To increase sequencing depth and limit assay-specific biases, different laboratories used diverse techniques to prepare libraries and sequence TCR repertoires. Each donor's leukapheresis produced roughly between roughly 0.9 and 9 billion PBMCs. For each donor, CD4 naive and CD4 memory were each given three plates, CD8 naive was given two plates, and CD8 memory was given one plate.

CD8 naive samples were CD45RO-negative cells positively selected for CCR7, giving a CD45RA+CCR7+ population that excluded TemRA cells. The donors were healthy, HIV-negative adults who had no recently reported acute infections or vaccinations. All donors were Caucasian adults living in Nashville, Tennessee, USA. Blood was obtained by leukapheresis, after which PBMCs were separated by Ficoll-Histopaque density gradient centrifugation and cryopreserved in liquid nitrogen vapor phase. Analytical flow cytometry was used to check the purity and quantity of every magnetically sorted T cell population. Each sorted fraction had its genomic DNA isolated and then quantified by UV absorbance on a Nanodrop 2000c. Findings and caveats that apply to the study as a whole: Sampling was restricted to blood, and TCR repertoires in tissue are likely to differ from TCR repertoires in blood. Because the study included only a small number of donors, the genetic and exposure-history diversity represented was limited. When four donors were compared, the shared fraction of clonotypes was around 5% for naive CD4, 3.5% for naive CD8, more than 2% for memory CD4, and around 0.37% for memory CD8. Based on pairwise subsampling, the degree of clonotype sharing among donors was expected to be affected by sequencing depth. Compared with non-shared clonotypes, the clonotypes found in all four sorted-subset donors had higher generation probabilities. Estimated clonotype richness was generally larger for naive than for memory subsets. Even with the large sequencing depth, rarefaction of the sorted-subset datasets indicated that sequencing was incomplete.

Using the deep immunoSEQ assay, multiplex PCR amplified TCR CDR3 regions from genomic DNA. For each cell subset, the extracted genomic DNA was distributed evenly across all wells of several immunoSEQ 96-well plates, and each plate served as one replicate. Each replicate PCR for sorted subsets received around 0.2 ug genomic DNA, equal to roughly 30,000 T cell genomes. The purified libraries were quantified using a Qubit 3.0 fluorometer, sized with a Bioanalyzer 2100, and then quantified again using the KAPA Library Quantification kit. A separate single-read 150-cycle Illumina NextSeq 550 flow cell was used to sequence each immunoSEQ 96-well plate. The original pipeline was this. Because the immunoSEQ output included only junctional sequences and no quality scores, the filtering could not be the same as the filtering used for full-length reads. To assign V/J genes and CDR3, sequences were annotated against IMGT germline references using PyIR, a Python wrapper for IgBLAST v1.9. Any read was removed if the V/J assignment was weak (E-value above 1e-6), the CDR3 was missing, or the read contained stop codons, out-of-frame junctions, or ambiguous translated residues. V3J clonotypes were defined as sequences sharing the same inferred V gene, J gene, and CDR3 amino acid sequence. Percentage overlap between repertoires was calculated by dividing the number of shared unique clonotypes by the size of the smaller repertoire. Richness of each repertoire was evaluated using RTK rarefaction, the Chao1 estimator, and Recon v2.1 estimates of unobserved clonotypes. For all TCRbeta clonotypes obtained by the gDNA method from several donors, generation probabilities were computed with OLGA. This immuneACCESS table, as held by TCRdb, lists in-frame sequences with V and J called but not all clones. Of the missing ones, under half trace to an unresolved V gene in checked studies; the others have no known cause. That table is the source of V, J and clone size, and D and trimming were worked out from the DNA. Within this sample are hundreds of thousands of clones, with about 90% of them counted one time only. Clones ranked in the top ten supply 20% to 25% of the sample.

To note about this clone: Its recognized antigen is unknown. Within one base of it there is no much larger clone, and no base qualities were kept.

The sequence was collected from a young man in good health. The sample taken for sequencing was naive CD8+ T cells sorted from blood. This sample's cell subset or site label indicates: CD45RA+CCR7+.

The CDR3 region reads CASSPTGGPRAEKLFF. The nucleotides read TGTGCCAGCAGTCCGACAGGGGGCCCACGGGCTGAAAAACTGTTTTTT. Rearrangement joined TRBV9 to TRBJ1-4; 10 central bases correspond to TRBD1. The CDR3, cysteine through phenylalanine, is 16 amino acids long. Just the 48-base CDR3 DNA is kept, in frame starting at base 1. According to the germline V gene, CDR1 reads SGDLS and CDR2 reads YYNGEE. Trimming accounts for 5 bases at V and 7 bases at J, while the number of junction bases matched to no gene is 11.